This T cell receptor (beta chain) was profiled in a study of vaccination effects on CD4 cells after COVID-19 (dated by TCRdb to between 2022 and 2023). Context from the whole study: To identify antigen-specific CD4+ T cell clonotypes by their expansion, the ViraFEST assay first stimulated PBMC with viral peptide pools and then applied TCR sequencing. SARS-CoV-2 spike-specific CD4+ TCR repertoires from before and after mRNA vaccination were compared in COVID-19 convalescent patients and in infection-naive vaccine recipients. The full study included 10 COVID-19 convalescent patients and several SARS-CoV-2-naive healthy vaccine recipients. Post-vaccine samples across the study were collected a median of 72 days after the second dose, with a range of 14 to 241. Each well held 1.5 million to 2.5 million PBMC cultured in IMDM containing roughly 5% human AB serum, about 10 IU/ml IL-2 and gentamicin, along with approximately 10 ug/ml peptides. Cultures from other donors in the study were sequenced using the Oncomine TCR Beta short-read assay on an Illumina iSeq 100. The full study reports these points: Among healthy vaccine recipients, nearly all vaccine-induced clones were SARS-CoV-2 mono-reactive, and just 1 of 255 was cross-reactive with common cold coronaviruses. The study was limited by a small number of convalescent patients and lacked early post-infection timepoints. Both infection-induced and vaccine-induced clones contracted markedly at late post-vaccination timepoints, which is consistent with waning T cell responses.

From the germline V gene (reference sequence), CDR1 is MNHNY and CDR2 is SVGAGI. The cysteine opens and the phenylalanine closes a CDR3 of 16 amino acids. The kept DNA is CDR3 alone, 48 bases in frame from the first base. Trimming accounts for 0 bases at V and 6 bases at J, while the number of junction bases matched to no gene is 7. Remarks on this clone: The target of this receptor is not known. No base quality information exists; no much larger clone differs at one position.

Receptors were amplified or captured by the immunoSEQ multiplex PCR assay. DNA from the CD4+ T cells that had been cultured and isolated underwent TCR beta CDR3 sequencing. The study's processing was this. The analysis removed non-productive TCR sequences, trimmed reads to the CDR3 region, and retained only CDR3s that were 7 or more amino acids long. Antigen-specific clonotypes were identified using the MANAFEST web app by comparison of expansion in peptide wells against reference cultures. Positive clones required FDR<0.05 expansion versus reference and all other wells, odds ratio above 5, and frequency above 0.1% in two replicate wells. Cross-reactive clonotypes were defined as significantly expanded in SARS-CoV-2 spike wells and in at least one common cold coronavirus spike condition. Levenshtein distance calculated with the stringdist R package was used to assess CDR3 similarity, and unrooted trees were constructed with ape in R 3.6.1. Imported from immuneACCESS, the table was reduced by TCRdb to in-frame sequences with V and J called. These copies leave out some clones; in studies compared against another copy, an unresolved V gene accounts for under half, and the cause of the remainder is not known. V and J calls and clone size come straight from that table; D and trimming were deduced from the DNA. For this sample there are 45,000 to 55,000 clones; about 70% appear just once. The biggest ten clones account for over 6.5% of the sample.

After 10 days of culture, CD4+ T cells were isolated with the EasySep CD4+ T cell isolation kit. Two doses of either the BNT162b2 or the mRNA-1273 mRNA SARS-CoV-2 vaccine were administered to participants. None of the healthy vaccine recipients had a prior SARS-CoV-2 infection, which was confirmed by nucleocapsid antibody tests that came back negative both before and after vaccination. Half of the culture medium was replaced with fresh IL-2-containing medium on days 3 and 7. Unless otherwise noted, each peptide stimulation condition was cultured in triplicate wells. PBMC were separated from whole blood using Ficoll-Paque Plus gradient centrifugation and were then either cryopreserved at -140C or used fresh. The QIAamp micro DNA kit was used to extract genomic DNA from the cultured CD4+ T cells.

This receptor chain uses TRBV6-6 and TRBJ2-5; a stretch of 10 junction bases matches TRBD1. This sequence originates from a human donor who received a COVID-19 vaccine. The starting material was CD4+ T cells from PBMCs cultured without peptide, obtained after COVID-19 vaccination. The DNA reads TGTGCCAGCAGTTACTCGACAGGGGGCCCCTGGAAGACCCAGTACTTC. This encodes CASSYSTGGPWKTQYF.